The next 2 T cell receptor beta chains were all read from a single sample in a study of CD8 T cells in Susac syndrome. Reverse transcription of roughly 0.5 to 1 ug RNA used random hexamers. TCRdb itself ran the immunoSEQ multiplex PCR reads through MiXCR, one entry per CDR3 protein. The sample consists of about 150,000 distinct CDR3 sequences, over 85% of them appearing once. The sequencing sample was made of CD8+ T cells from PBMCs. All receptors come from a human donor with multiple sclerosis.

V gene TRBV14 combines with J gene TRBJ1-2; the D gene is possibly TRBD1 (5 bases). This CDR3 is 14 amino acids long. The germline V gene has CDR1 SGHDN and CDR2 FVKESK. The V and J ends lost 4 bases and 5 bases respectively, with 14 bases between them. The CDR3 reads CASSPGHRLYGYTF. The CDR3 DNA reads TGTGCCAGCAGCCCTGGACACCGTCTTTATGGCTACACCTTC.

The chain carries TRBV23-1 and TRBJ1-5; 11 nucleotides match TRBD1. TRBV23-1 is designated an ORF whose function remains uncertain. The J segment lost 0 bases and the V segment lost 0 bases, leaving 4 bases of the junction unmatched. This CDR3 spans 18 amino acids. CDR3 nucleotides: TGCGCCAGCAGTCAATCGGGACAGGGGGGCTATAGCAATCAGCCCCAGCATTTT. It specifies CASSQSGQGGYSNQPQHF.